This T cell receptor (beta chain) derives from a study of cytomegalovirus exposure and HLA in healthy donors. Germline assignment: CDR1 SGDLS and CDR2 YYNGEE. CDR3 length: 15 amino acids. V lost 4 bases to trimming and J lost 5 bases, with 17 bases between them. Study results and caveats: The study labeled 180 or so TCR beta chains cytomegalovirus-associated.

Details on this clone: The antigen is undetermined.

The study ran its PCR with 60 Vbeta and 13 Jbeta primers. Only in-frame clones appear in the TCRdb table, and some are missing; sequencing was by immunoSEQ multiplex PCR. This sample's table reports 130,000 to 150,000 clones. The J gene is TRBJ2-3, the V gene TRBV9, with D possibly matching TRBD2 (6 bases). Sequencing was carried out using PBMCs. The sequence was collected from a man in his forties in good health and CMV-seronegative. DNA of the CDR3: TGTGCCAGCAGCCCCGGGACTCTGCGGGGAGATACGCAGTATTTT. Its protein is CASSPGTLRGDTQYF.